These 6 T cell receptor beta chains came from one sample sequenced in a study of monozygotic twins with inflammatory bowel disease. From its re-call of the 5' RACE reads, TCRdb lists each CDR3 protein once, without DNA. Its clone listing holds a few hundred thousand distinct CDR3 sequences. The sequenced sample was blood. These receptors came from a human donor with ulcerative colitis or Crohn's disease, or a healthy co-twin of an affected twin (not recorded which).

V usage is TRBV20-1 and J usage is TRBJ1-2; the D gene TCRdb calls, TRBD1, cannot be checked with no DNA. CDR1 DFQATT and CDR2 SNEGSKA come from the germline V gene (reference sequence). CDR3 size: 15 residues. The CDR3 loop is CSASEFVEGVRGYTF.

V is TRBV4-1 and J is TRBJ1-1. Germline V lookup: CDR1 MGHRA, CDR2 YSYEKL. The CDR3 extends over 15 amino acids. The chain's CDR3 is CASSPVGNRNTEAFF.

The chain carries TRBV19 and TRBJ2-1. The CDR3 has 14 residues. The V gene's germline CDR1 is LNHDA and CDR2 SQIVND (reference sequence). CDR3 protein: CASSTGRGVNEQFF.

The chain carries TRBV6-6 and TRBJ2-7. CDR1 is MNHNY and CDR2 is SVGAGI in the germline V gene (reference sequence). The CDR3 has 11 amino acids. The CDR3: CASTQSHEQYF.

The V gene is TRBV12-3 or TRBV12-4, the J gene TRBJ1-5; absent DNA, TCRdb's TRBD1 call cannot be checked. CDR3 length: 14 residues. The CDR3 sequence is CASSNQGSNQPQHF.

This CDR3 reads CASSSRDRGRDSPLHF. V and J are TRBV7-2 and TRBJ1-6; TCRdb picks TRBD1, but there is no DNA to check that call. CDR1 and CDR2 (germline): SGHTA, FQGNSA. The CDR3 consists of 16 residues.